Below, 24 T cell receptor beta chains from the same sample are listed, as sequenced in a study of T cells after yellow fever vaccination. TCRdb reprocessed the 5' RACE reads via MiXCR and lists one record per CDR3 protein. The sample holds some 400,000 distinct CDR3 sequences, around 6.5% seen once. The input for sequencing was PBMCs, taken 5 days after the yellow fever booster vaccination. These receptors all stem from a young man who received the YFV17D yellow fever vaccine.

In its sample, this clonotype was seen many times. The chain employs TRBV20-1 and TRBJ2-7; 12 nucleotides agree with TRBD2. Germline CDR1 reads DFQATT; CDR2 reads SNEGSKA (reference sequence). The CDR3 has 15 residues. J gave up 4 bases and V 0 bases, and 4 bases lay outside the gene matches. CDR3: CSARDRLAGGYEQYF. In DNA form, the CDR3 reads TGCAGTGCTAGAGATCGGCTAGCGGGAGGGTACGAGCAGTACTTC.

In this sample, this clonotype turned up many times. The chain couples TRBV20-1 to TRBJ2-3; 7 bases line up with TRBD2. The J segment lost 5 bases and the V segment lost 3 bases, leaving 5 bases of the junction unmatched. Germline assignment: CDR1 DFQATT and CDR2 SNEGSKA (reference sequence). The CDR3 is made up of 13 amino acids. In nucleotides, the CDR3 is TGCAGTGCTAGTCCGGGAGGCGGAGATACGCAGTATTTT. The encoded protein is CSASPGGGDTQYF.

This clonotype was counted many times. The V and J genes are TRBV12-3 or TRBV12-4 and TRBJ1-5; D is uncertain. V gave up 5 bases and J gave up 10 bases, with 12 bases separating them. The CDR3 spans 12 residues. CDR3 DNA sequence: TGTGCCAGCAGTAGGAACGAAGTCCCCCAGCATTTT. Translated, it gives CASSRNEVPQHF.

This clonotype was found many times. The chain employs TRBV28 and TRBJ2-4; 7 nucleotides align to TRBD1. Germline V CDR1 and CDR2: MDHEN, SYDVKM. V was pared by 2 bases and J by 1 base, with 8 bases of the junction left unmatched. The CDR3 is made up of 17 amino acids. As DNA, the CDR3 is TGTGCCAGCAGTTTAGACCAGGGGGTAATGGCCAAAAACATTCAGTACTTC. Protein: CASSLDQGVMAKNIQYF.

The sample holds many counts of this clonotype. The chain joins TRBV7-9 to TRBJ2-2; possible D gene TRBD1, 5 bases. The CDR3 extends over 14 amino acids. CDR1 SEHNR and CDR2 FQNEAQ come from the germline V gene (reference sequence). Trimming shortened V by 7 bases and J by 4 bases, and 13 bases separated the two germline ends. CDR3 sequence (DNA): TGTGCCAGCATCCCGACAGAGTCCACCGGGGAGCTGTTTTTT. Translated, it gives CASIPTESTGELFF.

Ten or more counts support this clonotype. The V and J genes are TRBV5-1 and TRBJ2-2; 7 bases are a match to TRBD1. The CDR3 spans 16 residues. After removal of 6 bases from V and 4 bases from J, the junction contained 12 bases not matched to a gene. Germline V gives CDR1 SGHRS, CDR2 YFSETQ. The CDR3: CASTRIGQATTGELFF. The CDR3 DNA sequence: TGCGCCAGCACTCGGATAGGACAGGCGACCACCGGGGAGCTGTTTTTT.

The rearrangement links TRBV10-2 to TRBJ1-1; unclear D gene. CDR3 size: 12 residues. Germline CDR1 is WSHSY and CDR2 is SAAADI. The CDR3, as DNA: TGCGCTTTAGCTGTCGGGGACACTGAAGCTTTCTTT. Amino acids: CALAVGDTEAFF.

This clonotype was observed a few times. The genes are TRBV7-2 and TRBJ2-3; D is uncertain. Germline assignment: CDR1 SGHTA and CDR2 FQGNSA. V was trimmed by 2 bases and J by 5 bases, leaving 11 bases between them. This CDR3 contains 14 residues. The CDR3 here is CASSLPRWGDTQYF. The CDR3 nucleotides read TGTGCCAGCAGCTTACCCCGCTGGGGAGATACGCAGTATTTT.

V gene TRBV29-1 combines with J gene TRBJ2-2; TRBD2 matches at 13 bases. Germline V lookup: CDR1 SQVTM, CDR2 ANQGSEA. With 3 bases clipped from V and 4 bases from J, the junction kept 8 bases outside the gene matches. The CDR3 loop spans 17 amino acids. The CDR3 DNA sequence: TGCAGCGTTGACGCACTAGCGGGAGGGCCGGGCACCGGGGAGCTGTTTTTT. It translates to CSVDALAGGPGTGELFF.

Details on this clonotype: A read error may account for a junction end that differs from germline. This sequence joins TRBV7-7 and TRBJ2-7, with a weak D call TRBD2 (5 bases). This CDR3 comprises 16 residues. CDR1 is SSHAT and CDR2 is FNYEAQ in the germline V gene (reference sequence). CDR3 in amino acids: CASSFSPAGSSYEQYF. The CDR3 coding sequence is TGTGCTAGCAGCTTCTCTCCTGCGGGCAGCTCCTACGAGCAGTACTTC.

This clonotype appeared many times. This chain links TRBV28 with TRBJ2-3; a possible D gene is TRBD2 (6 bases). Per the germline V gene, CDR1 is MDHEN and CDR2 is SYDVKM. V was cut by 4 bases and J by 0 bases, with 20 bases left in between. The CDR3 is made up of 18 amino acids. The CDR3 reads CASSSLSEAGHSTDTQYF. The CDR3 nucleotides read TGTGCCAGCAGTTCCCTCTCGGAGGCGGGGCACAGCACAGATACGCAGTATTTT.

This clonotype occurred a few times. The chain recombines TRBV7-2 with TRBJ2-5; 7 nucleotides align to TRBD2. Unmatched junction bases numbered 14, after V lost 5 bases and J lost 5 bases. This CDR3 contains 16 residues. From germline, CDR1 is SGHTA and CDR2 FQGNSA. The DNA for the CDR3 is TGTGCCAGCAGCATACCCTACGGGGGGAACCTGGAGACCCAGTACTTC. Protein: CASSIPYGGNLETQYF.

This clonotype was detected a few times. V gene TRBV20-1 combines with J gene TRBJ2-1, with TRBD2 matching over 11 bases. The germline V gene has CDR1 DFQATT and CDR2 SNEGSKA (reference sequence). This CDR3 region has 17 residues. With 0 bases clipped from V and 12 bases from J, the junction kept 16 bases outside the gene matches. DNA of the CDR3: TGCAGTGCTAGAGATCGGCTAGCGGGAGGTCGGGCGGGGGGGCAGTTCTTC. This sequence encodes CSARDRLAGGRAGGQFF.

The chain joins TRBV7-2 to TRBJ2-3, with 8 bases fitting TRBD2. Per germline, CDR1 SGHTA and CDR2 FQGNSA. The V segment lost 4 bases and the J segment 4 bases; nucleotides outside the gene matches: 7. The CDR3 consists of 15 residues. CDR3 residues: CASSSGTRGSDTQYF. The CDR3 DNA reads TGTGCCAGCAGCTCCGGGACTAGGGGTTCAGATACGCAGTATTTT.

This clonotype was seen repeatedly, ten times or more. The genes are TRBV20-1 and TRBJ2-1; 8 positions agree with TRBD1. Trimming removed 1 base from V and 15 bases from J; junction bases left unmatched: 2. The CDR3 contains 10 residues. Looked up from germline, CDR1 is DFQATT and CDR2 is SNEGSKA (reference sequence). The CDR3 nucleotides are TGCAGTGCTAGAGCGACAGGGGTGTTCTTC. This encodes CSARATGVFF.

Only a few counts were recorded for this clonotype. The chain employs TRBV12-3 or TRBV12-4 and TRBJ2-5; D is unclear. This CDR3 spans 12 amino acids. V was pared by 9 bases and J by 0 bases, with 8 bases between. CDR3: CASRQYQETQYF. The CDR3 DNA sequence: TGTGCCAGTAGACAATACCAAGAGACCCAGTACTTC.

This clonotype was found many times. V and J are TRBV4-1 and TRBJ1-5, with D possibly TRBD1 on 5 matching bases. The CDR3 contains 16 residues. The V and J ends lost 0 bases and 2 bases respectively, with 11 bases between them. Germline V gives CDR1 MGHRA, CDR2 YSYEKL. The CDR3 loop is CASSQDGGIGNQPQHF. The CDR3 nucleotides are TGCGCCAGCAGCCAAGATGGGGGAATAGGCAATCAGCCCCAGCATTTT.

J is TRBJ2-7 and V is TRBV27; TRBD2 aligns across 7 bases. The germline gives CDR1 MNHEY, CDR2 SMNVEV (reference sequence). This CDR3 is 16 amino acids long. Unmatched junction bases numbered 10, after V lost 3 bases and J lost 2 bases. The DNA of the CDR3 is TGTGCCAGCAGTTTCCGGTGGCTAGCGGCAGCCTACGAGCAGTACTTC. It encodes CASSFRWLAAAYEQYF.

The rearrangement links TRBV7-2 to TRBJ1-3; D is unresolved. With 1 base removed from V and 8 bases from J, the gap between germline ends came to 9 bases. CDR1 is SGHTA, CDR2 FQGNSA, per germline. The CDR3 covers 13 residues. CDR3 residues: CASSLGSRDTIYF. CDR3 nucleotides: TGTGCCAGCAGCTTAGGATCGCGGGACACCATATATTTT.

To note about this clonotype: A much larger clone lies a single base off, so this may be a read error. This chain uses TRBV7-9 with TRBJ2-7; 10 nucleotides match TRBD2. Germline CDR1 SEHNR, CDR2 FQNEAQ (reference sequence). The CDR3 covers 15 residues. The V segment lost 2 bases and the J segment 1 base; nucleotides outside the gene matches: 2. This CDR3 reads CASSLSSGSSYEQYF. In DNA, the CDR3 is TGTGCCAGCAGCTTATCTAGCGGGAGTTCCTACGAGCAGTACTTC. Full variable domain (remainder filled in from reference TRBV7-9 and TRBJ2-7): DTGVSQNPRHKITKRGQNVTFRCDPISEHNRLYWYRQTLGQGPEFLTYFQNEAQLEKSRLLSDRFSAERPKGSFSTLEIQRTEQGDSAMYLCASSLSSGSSYEQYFGPGTRLTVT.

The chain employs TRBV20-1 and TRBJ2-1; D remains unclear. The CDR3 totals 16 residues. Trimming took off 2 bases at V and 5 bases at J, with 19 bases between the two ends. Looked up from germline, CDR1 is DFQATT and CDR2 is SNEGSKA (reference sequence). Written as DNA, the CDR3 is TGCAGTGCTAGATCTGGAGCGCCCGATAACCACAATGAGCAGTTCTTC. The encoded protein is CSARSGAPDNHNEQFF.

At least ten counts were recorded for this clonotype. The rearrangement joins TRBV10-3 to TRBJ2-7; 10 bases map to TRBD1. The V segment lost 6 bases and the J segment 6 bases; nucleotides outside the gene matches: 5. This CDR3 region has 13 residues. In germline, CDR1 is ENHRY, CDR2 SYGVKD. The CDR3 bases are TGTGCCATCAGGGGACAGGGGCTGGCCGAGCAGTACTTC. Translation: CAIRGQGLAEQYF.

This clonotype was recorded at least ten times. The chain links TRBV29-1 to TRBJ2-3; 9 nucleotides line up with TRBD2. Germline assignment: CDR1 SQVTM and CDR2 ANQGSEA. The CDR3 runs 16 residues. J gave up 1 base and V 7 bases, and 12 bases lay outside the gene matches. CDR3 residues: CSATAGAGGGTDTQYF. CDR3 nucleotide sequence: TGCAGCGCCACCGCGGGGGCGGGGGGGGGCACAGATACGCAGTATTTT.

In this sample, this clonotype turned up a few times. The gene calls are TRBV18 and TRBJ2-3; a possible D gene is TRBD1 (5 bases). The CDR3 sequence is 15 residues long. Looked up from germline, CDR1 is KGHSH and CDR2 is LQKENI. Trimming took off 1 base at V and 6 bases at J, with 14 bases between the two ends. Here the CDR3 DNA reads TGTGCCAGCTCACCACAAAGGGGTACAGCGGATACGCAGTATTTT. It translates to CASSPQRGTADTQYF.